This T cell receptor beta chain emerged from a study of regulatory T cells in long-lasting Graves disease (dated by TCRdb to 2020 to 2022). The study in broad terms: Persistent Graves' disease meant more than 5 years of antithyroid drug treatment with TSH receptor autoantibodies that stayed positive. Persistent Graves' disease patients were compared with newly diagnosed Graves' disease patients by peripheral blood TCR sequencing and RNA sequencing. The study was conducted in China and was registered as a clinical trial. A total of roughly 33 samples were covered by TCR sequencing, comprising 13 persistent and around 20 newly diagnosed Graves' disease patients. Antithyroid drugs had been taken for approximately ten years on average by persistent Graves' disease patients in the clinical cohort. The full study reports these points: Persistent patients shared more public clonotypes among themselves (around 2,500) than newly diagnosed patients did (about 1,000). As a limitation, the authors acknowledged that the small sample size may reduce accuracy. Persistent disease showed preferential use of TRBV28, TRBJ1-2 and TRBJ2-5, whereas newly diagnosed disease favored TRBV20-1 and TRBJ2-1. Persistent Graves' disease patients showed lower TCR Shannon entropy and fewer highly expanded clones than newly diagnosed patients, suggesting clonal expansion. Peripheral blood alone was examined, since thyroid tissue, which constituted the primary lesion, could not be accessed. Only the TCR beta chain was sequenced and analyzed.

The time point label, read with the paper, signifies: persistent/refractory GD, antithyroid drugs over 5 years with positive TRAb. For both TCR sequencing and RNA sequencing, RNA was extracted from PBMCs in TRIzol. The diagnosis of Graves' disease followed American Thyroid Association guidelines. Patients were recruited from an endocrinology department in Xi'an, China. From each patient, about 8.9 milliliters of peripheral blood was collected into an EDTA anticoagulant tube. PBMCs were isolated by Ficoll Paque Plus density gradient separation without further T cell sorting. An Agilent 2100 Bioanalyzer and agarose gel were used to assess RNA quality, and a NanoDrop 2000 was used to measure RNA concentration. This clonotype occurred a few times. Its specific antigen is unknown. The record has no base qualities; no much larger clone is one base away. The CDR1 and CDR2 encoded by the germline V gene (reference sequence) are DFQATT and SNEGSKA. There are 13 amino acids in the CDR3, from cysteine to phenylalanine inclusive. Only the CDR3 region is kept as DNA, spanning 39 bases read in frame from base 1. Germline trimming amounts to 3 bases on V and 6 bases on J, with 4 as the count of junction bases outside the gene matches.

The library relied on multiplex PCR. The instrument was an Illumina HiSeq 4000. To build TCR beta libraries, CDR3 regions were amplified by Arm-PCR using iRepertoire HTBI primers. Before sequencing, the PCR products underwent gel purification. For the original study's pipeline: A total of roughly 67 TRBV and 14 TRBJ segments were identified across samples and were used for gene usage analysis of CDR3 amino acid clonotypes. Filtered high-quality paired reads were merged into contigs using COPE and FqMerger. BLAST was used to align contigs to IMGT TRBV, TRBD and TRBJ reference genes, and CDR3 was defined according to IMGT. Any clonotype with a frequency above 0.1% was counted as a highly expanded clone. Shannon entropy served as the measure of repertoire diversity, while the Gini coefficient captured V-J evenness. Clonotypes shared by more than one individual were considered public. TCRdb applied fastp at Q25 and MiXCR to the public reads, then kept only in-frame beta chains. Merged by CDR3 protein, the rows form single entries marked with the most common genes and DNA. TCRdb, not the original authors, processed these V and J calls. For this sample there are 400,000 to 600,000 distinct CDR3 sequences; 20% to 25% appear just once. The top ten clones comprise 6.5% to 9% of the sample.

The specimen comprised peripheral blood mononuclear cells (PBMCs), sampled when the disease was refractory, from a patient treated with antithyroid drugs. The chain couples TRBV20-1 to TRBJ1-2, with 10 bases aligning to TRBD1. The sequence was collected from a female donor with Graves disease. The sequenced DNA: TGCAGTGCTAGGAGACAGGGGGCGGATGGCTACACCTTC. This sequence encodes CSARRQGADGYTF.